The 16 T cell receptor beta chains below all came from one sample that was sequenced in a study of tumor-infiltrating lymphocytes in primary liver carcinoma (dated by TCRdb to about 2017). Instrument used: Illumina HiSeq 2500. Starting from approximately 0.5 ug total RNA, TCRbeta-specific cDNA was produced by reverse transcription with a constant-region primer and ProtoScript II reverse transcriptase. TCRbeta libraries were built with three nested multiplex PCR rounds, a slightly modified ARM-PCR procedure. The first two PCR rounds used multiplex TRBV1-TRBV30 forward primers with a Cbeta reverse primer, each for approximately 11 cycles. The public reads were reprocessed in TCRdb via fastp at Q25 and MiXCR, keeping in-frame beta chains. Rows matching on CDR3 protein sequence are summarized as one entry with the most common DNA and genes. Across this sample there are 95,000 to 100,000 distinct CDR3 sequences, with around 66% seen only once. Jointly, the top ten make up about 12% of the sample.

Without any cell sorting, total RNA and DNA were extracted together from approximately 22-30 mg of bulk tissue using the AllPrep DNA/RNA mini kit. Sequenced: liver tumor tissue from sampling region 2. The sample's cell subset or site, from its label and the paper: tumor region T2, inferior pole. The receptors derive from a woman in her sixties or seventies with primary liver carcinoma and hepatitis B virus infection.

As to this clonotype: Germline and junction disagree at one end, which may indicate a read error. The V and J genes are TRBV12-3 or TRBV12-4 and TRBJ2-6; D may be TRBD1 or TRBD2 (5 bases each). There are 18 residues in the CDR3. CDR3 coding DNA: TGTGCCACCAGTTTAGCCGGTCTCGGGAAGGCTGGGGCCAACGTCCTGACCTTC. This translates into CATSLAGLGKAGANVLTF.

This clonotype rates as large (0.1 to 1%). The V call is TRBV11-3, the J call TRBJ2-7; 7 bases fit TRBD2. Germline V gives CDR1 SGHNT, CDR2 YENEEA. J lost 5 bases, V lost 2 bases, and 6 bases had no gene match. The CDR3 totals 14 residues. The CDR3, as DNA: TGTGCCAGCAGCTTAAGCGGGCGGGAGCACGAGCAGTACTTC. Protein: CASSLSGREHEQYF.

With regard to this clonotype: Sequence at one end of the junction differs from germline and may be a read error. V is TRBV11-2 and J is TRBJ2-1, with 14 bases matching TRBD2. The CDR3 covers 17 residues. Looked up from germline, CDR1 is SGHAT and CDR2 is FQNNGV. CDR3 nucleotides: TGTGCTAGCAGCAAGAGACTAGCGGGAGGGCCGGGAGATGAGCAGTTCTTC. It yields the protein CASSKRLAGGPGDEQFF.

Details on this clonotype: One end of the junction fails to match germline, which may point to a read error. This rearrangement joins TRBV28 to TRBJ2-1; TRBD2 is a possible D gene (5 bases). Germline CDR1 MDHEN, CDR2 SYDVKM. The CDR3 runs to 16 residues. CDR3 sequence: CASSLRGKGYYIEQFF. The CDR3 DNA sequence: TGTGCCAGCAGTTTACGGGGTAAGGGATACTACATTGAGCAGTTCTTC.

For this clonotype: At one boundary the junction diverges from the germline segment, which might be a read error. This rearrangement joins TRBV10-3 to TRBJ2-7; 8 positions agree with TRBD2. CDR3 length equals 18 residues. Germline loops: CDR1 ENHRY, CDR2 SYGVKD. For the CDR3, the DNA is TGTGCCATTAGTGAGTCAATGGCCCTGAGGCGGGGGGTACTCGAGCAGTACTTC. It yields the protein CAISESMALRRGVLEQYF.

This rearrangement joins TRBV11-2 to TRBJ2-7; TRBD2 agrees at 10 bases. V was pared by 5 bases and J by 1 base, with 14 bases of the junction left unmatched. The CDR3 runs to 18 residues. CDR1 and CDR2 (germline): SGHAT, FQNNGV. The CDR3 is CASSPWGISGGRSYEQYF. The DNA for the CDR3 is TGTGCCAGCAGCCCCTGGGGTATTAGCGGGGGGAGATCCTACGAGCAGTACTTC.

About this clonotype: Being one base from a much bigger clone, this may be a read error. V gene TRBV28 combines with J gene TRBJ1-6; weak D call: TRBD1 (5 bases). Germline V lookup: CDR1 MDHEN, CDR2 SYDVKM. The CDR3 loop spans 13 amino acids. The CDR3 DNA follows: TGTGCCAGCAGCAACAGGAGAAATTCAGCCCTCCACTTT. It codes for CASSNRRNSALHF. The complete variable domain, with remaining parts taken from reference TRBV28 and TRBJ1-6, reads DVKVTQSSRYLVKRTGEKVFLECVQDMDHENMFWYRQDPGLGLRLIYFSYDVKMKEKGDIPEGYSVSREKKERFSLILESASTNQTSMYLCASSNRRNSALHFGNGTRLTVT.

About this clonotype itself: The junction does not match germline at one end; this may be a read error. In nucleotides, the CDR3 is TGTGCCAACAGCGACATACGCAACACGAACACCGGGGAGCTGTTTTTT. It codes for CANSDIRNTNTGELFF. The chain carries TRBV11-2 and TRBJ2-2; D remains unclear. Germline CDR1 and CDR2: SGHAT and FQNNGV. The CDR3 has 16 amino acids.

A word on this clonotype: A read error is likely, as this CDR3 ends without the conserved phenylalanine or tryptophan. The limits of the CDR3 on the DNA are not certain, so only TCRdb's listed CDR3 is given. V is TRBV29-1 and J is TRBJ2-7; TRBD1 reflects the table's D call only, with no check against the DNA. The V gene's germline CDR1 is SQVTM and CDR2 ANQGSEA. Ends included, the CDR3 has 14 residues. This CDR3 reads CSVTGTGSSYEQYL.

This clonotype was detected only a few times. The chain employs TRBV20-1 and TRBJ2-7, with D unclear. The germline CDR1 and CDR2 sequences are DFQATT and SNEGSKA (reference sequence). This CDR3 region has 15 residues. V was cut by 4 bases and J by 2 bases, with 18 bases left in between. CDR3 in amino acids: CSANKQKWVAYEQYF. The CDR3 nucleotides are TGCAGTGCTAATAAACAGAAATGGGTCGCCTACGAGCAGTACTTC.

A word on this clonotype: A much larger clone differs by one base, so this may be a read error. The V and J genes are TRBV6-5 and TRBJ2-7; 8 nucleotides line up with TRBD2. CDR3 length: 13 amino acids. Germline lookup yields CDR1 MNHEY and CDR2 SVGAGI. The V segment lost 5 bases and the J segment 8 bases; nucleotides outside the gene matches: 8. CDR3 in DNA: TGTGCCAGCAGTACAGGGACTAGATTCCAGCAGTACTTC. Translation gives CASSTGTRFQQYF.

As regards this clonotype: This may be a read error: a much more frequent sequence differs by one nucleotide. V and J are TRBV7-9 and TRBJ2-3; no definite D call. Germline CDR1 SEHNR, CDR2 FQNEAQ (reference sequence). The CDR3 extends over 14 amino acids. The CDR3 sequence is CVSSPQRATDTQYF. CDR3 DNA: TGTGTCAGCAGCCCCCAAAGGGCCACAGATACGCAGTATTTT.

This chain links TRBV11-2 with TRBJ2-2; D unresolved. The CDR3 is made up of 15 amino acids. Germline V gene lookup returns CDR1 SGHAT and CDR2 FQNNGV. The V end lost 7 bases, the J end lost 7 bases, and 19 bases lay between the germline ends. The DNA of the CDR3 is TGTGCCAGCAACCTTCCGCAAGGACCGAGCGGGGAGCTGTTTTTT. It is translated as CASNLPQGPSGELFF.

This clonotype was counted at least ten times. This rearrangement joins TRBV6-2 or TRBV6-3 to TRBJ1-5; D call uncertain. Trimming took 3 bases from V and 2 from J, leaving 5 bases between them. This CDR3 contains 13 residues. Germline CDR1 MNHEY, CDR2 SVGEGT. The DNA for the CDR3 is TGTGCCAGCAGTTATAAGGGCAATCAGCCCCAGCATTTT. Its translation: CASSYKGNQPQHF.

On this clonotype: The junction does not match germline at one end; this may be a read error. This chain joins TRBV11-2 and TRBJ2-3, with TRBD2 matching 13 bases. The CDR3 has 15 amino acids. Germline V gene sequence: CDR1 SGHAT, CDR2 FQNNGV. The CDR3 nucleotides are TGTACCAGCAGCTCGGGACTAGCGGGATCAGATGTGCAGTATTTT. Amino acids: CTSSSGLAGSDVQYF.

To note about this clonotype: This may be a read error, as it is one base from a much larger clone. The J gene is TRBJ2-6, the V gene TRBV28; no definite D call. Germline values: CDR1 MDHEN, CDR2 SYDVKM. The length of the CDR3 is 15 residues. Trimming shortened V by 3 bases and J by 0 bases, and 6 bases separated the two germline ends. The CDR3 reads CASSLVDSGANVLTF. In DNA, the CDR3 is TGTGCCAGCAGTTTGGTGGACTCTGGGGCCAACGTCCTGACTTTC.